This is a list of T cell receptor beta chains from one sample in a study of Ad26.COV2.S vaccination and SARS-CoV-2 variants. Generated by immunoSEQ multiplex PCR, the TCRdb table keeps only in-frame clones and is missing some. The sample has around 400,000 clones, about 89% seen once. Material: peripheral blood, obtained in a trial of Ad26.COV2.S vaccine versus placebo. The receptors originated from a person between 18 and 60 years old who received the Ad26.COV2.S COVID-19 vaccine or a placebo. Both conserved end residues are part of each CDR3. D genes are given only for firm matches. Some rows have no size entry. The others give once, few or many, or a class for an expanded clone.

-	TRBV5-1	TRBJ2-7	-	TGCGCCAGCAGCTGGGGACAATTACTCTCCTACGAGCAGTACTTC	CASSWGQLLSYEQYF
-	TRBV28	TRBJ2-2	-	TGTGCCAGCAGGCTGAGCGCCCCGCTCAACACCGGGGAGCTGTTTTTT	CASRLSAPLNTGELFF
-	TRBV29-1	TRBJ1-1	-	TGCAGCGTTGAAGAATTGGCAGGAGGAGAAGCTTTCTTT	CSVEELAGGEAFF
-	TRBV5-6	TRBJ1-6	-	TGTGCCAGCAGCTTGGACAGAGGGAATTCACCCCTCCACTTT	CASSLDRGNSPLHF
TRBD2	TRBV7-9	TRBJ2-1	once	TGTGCCAGCACCAAATATCTAGCGGAACTCTCCTACAATGAGCAGTTCTTC	CASTKYLAELSYNEQFF
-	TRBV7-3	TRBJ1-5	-	TGTGCCAGCAACGGTAACAGACAGGTCAATCAGCCCCAGCATTTT	CASNGNRQVNQPQHF
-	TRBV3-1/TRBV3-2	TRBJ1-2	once	TGTGCCAGCAGCCAAGGGGGGCTGGGGGACTATGGCTACACCTTC	CASSQGGLGDYGYTF
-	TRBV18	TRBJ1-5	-	TGTGCCAGCTCACCAGGGGGGGCAAGGAGCAATCAGCCCCAGCATTTT	CASSPGGARSNQPQHF
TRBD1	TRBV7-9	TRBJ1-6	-	TGTGCCAGCAGCCTAGGGGGACAGGGGGATTATTCACCCCTCCACTTT	CASSLGGQGDYSPLHF
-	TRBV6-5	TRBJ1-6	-	TGTGCCAGCACCCCGGGGCCAGCAAATTCACCCCTCCACTTT	CASTPGPANSPLHF
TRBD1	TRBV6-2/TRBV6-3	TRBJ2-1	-	TGTGCCAGCAGGCCTACAGGGGGGTCCTACAATGAGCAGTTCTTC	CASRPTGGSYNEQFF
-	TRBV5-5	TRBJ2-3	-	TGTGCCAGCAGGACGACTGACAACACAGATACGCAGTATTTT	CASRTTDNTDTQYF
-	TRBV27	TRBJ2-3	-	TGTGCCACAAAGAGGGGTGGGGGCACAGATACGCAGTATTTT	CATKRGGGTDTQYF
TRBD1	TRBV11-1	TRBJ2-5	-	TGTGCCAGCAGCCCGGGACAGCACCAAGAGACCCAGTACTTC	CASSPGQHQETQYF
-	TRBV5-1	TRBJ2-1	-	TGCGCCAGCAGCTTGGGTGGGAGTTCCCACAATGAGCAGTTCTTC	CASSLGGSSHNEQFF
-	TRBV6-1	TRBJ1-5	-	TGTGCCAGCAGTGAACCGGGCGGATCCAATCAGCCCCAGCATTTT	CASSEPGGSNQPQHF
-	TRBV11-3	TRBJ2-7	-	TGTGCCAGCAGCACGGACACAGGATACGAGCAGTACTTC	CASSTDTGYEQYF
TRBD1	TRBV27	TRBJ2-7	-	TGTGCCAGCAGTGCCTCAGGGGGCCGGGTCGAGCAGTACTTC	CASSASGGRVEQYF
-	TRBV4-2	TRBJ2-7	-	TGTGCCAGCAGCCAAGAGGGGCAGGGCTACGAGCAGTACTTC	CASSQEGQGYEQYF
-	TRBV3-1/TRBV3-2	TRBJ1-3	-	TGTGCCAGCAGCCAAGGGTCAAACACCATATATTTT	CASSQGSNTIYF
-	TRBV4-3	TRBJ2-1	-	TGCGCCAGCAGCCAAGATTTCCATGAGCAGTTCTTC	CASSQDFHEQFF
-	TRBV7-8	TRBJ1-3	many	TGTGCCAGCAGCCCCCGCGCGCAAAGGGCCGGCACCATATATTTT	CASSPRAQRAGTIYF
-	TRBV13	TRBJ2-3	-	TGTGCCAGCAGGCCCCGGAGCACAGATACGCAGTATTTT	CASRPRSTDTQYF
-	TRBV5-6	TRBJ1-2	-	TGTGCCAGCAGCCCTTCGTTCGGGGGGCTGAGTGGCTACACCTTC	CASSPSFGGLSGYTF
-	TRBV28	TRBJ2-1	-	TGTGCCAGCCAGGGCGGGTACGAAGGGGAGCAGTTCTTC	CASQGGYEGEQFF
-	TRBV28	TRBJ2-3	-	TGTGCCAGCAGTACGGGAACAGATACGCAGTATTTT	CASSTGTDTQYF
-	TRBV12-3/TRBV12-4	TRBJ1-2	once	TGTGCCAGCAGTGCAGGGGTAGGCTACACCTTC	CASSAGVGYTF
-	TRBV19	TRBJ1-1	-	TGTGCCAGTAGTCGGGGGCTTAACACTGAAGCTTTCTTT	CASSRGLNTEAFF
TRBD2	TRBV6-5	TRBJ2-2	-	TGTGCCACCGGAAGCGGGAGTCGAGGCGGGGAGCTGTTTTTT	CATGSGSRGGELFF
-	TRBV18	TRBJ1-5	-	TGTGCCAGCAGCACCGCGGGGGGGGATCAGCCCCAGCATTTT	CASSTAGGDQPQHF
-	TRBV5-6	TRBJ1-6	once	TGTGCCAGCAGCTCCCGCGGACATCATAATTCACCCCTCCACTTT	CASSSRGHHNSPLHF
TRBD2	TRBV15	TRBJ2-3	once	TGTGCCACCAGCAGGAGAGAGCGGGGGGGTACAGATACGCAGTATTTT	CATSRRERGGTDTQYF
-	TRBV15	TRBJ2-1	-	TGTGCCACCAGCAGAGGCAATGAGCAGTTCTTC	CATSRGNEQFF
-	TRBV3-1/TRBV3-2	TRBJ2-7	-	TGTGCCAGCAGCCAAAGGGGCCCCCCCTACGAGCAGTACTTC	CASSQRGPPYEQYF
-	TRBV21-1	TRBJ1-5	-	TGTGCCAGCAGCAAAGCAGCTCCAAGCAATCAGCCCCAGCATTTT	CASSKAAPSNQPQHF
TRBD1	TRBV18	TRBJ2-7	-	TGTGCCAGCTCAACCGCTAGGGACAGCTACTACGAGCAGTACTTC	CASSTARDSYYEQYF
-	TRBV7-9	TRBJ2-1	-	TGTGCCAGCAGCTCAGGGACCGAATACAATGAGCAGTTCTTC	CASSSGTEYNEQFF
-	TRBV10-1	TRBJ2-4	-	TGCGCCAGCAGTGAGTATGGGGATCAGTACTTC	CASSEYGDQYF
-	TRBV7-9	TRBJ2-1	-	TGTGCCAGCACCCCGGGGACAAGGAACAATGAGCAGTTCTTC	CASTPGTRNNEQFF
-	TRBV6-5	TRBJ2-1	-	TGTGCCAGCGGGAGACCATACAATGAGCAGTTCTTC	CASGRPYNEQFF
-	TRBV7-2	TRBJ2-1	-	TGTGCCAGCAGCTTAGCGATTGACAATGAGCAGTTCTTC	CASSLAIDNEQFF
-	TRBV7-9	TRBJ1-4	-	TGTGCCAGCAGCTTAGCGGGCAACATTCTAAAACTGTTTTTT	CASSLAGNILKLFF
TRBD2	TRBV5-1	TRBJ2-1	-	TGCGCCAGCAGCCCCCGTATCACTAGCGGGAGGGATGAGCAGTTCTTC	CASSPRITSGRDEQFF
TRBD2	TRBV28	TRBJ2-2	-	TGTGCCATCAGCCCCGGGACTAGCGAGGGCGGGGAGCTGTTTTTT	CAISPGTSEGGELFF
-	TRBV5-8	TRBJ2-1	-	TGTGCCAGCAGCTTGGTCCAGGTTTACAATGAGCAGTTCTTC	CASSLVQVYNEQFF
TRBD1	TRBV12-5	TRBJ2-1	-	TGTGCTAGTGCCTTAGGGACAGGAGGGGAGCAGTTCTTC	CASALGTGGEQFF
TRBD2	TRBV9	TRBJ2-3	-	TGTGCCAGCAGCGGCACGAGGGGGACTAGCAGAGATACGCAGTATTTT	CASSGTRGTSRDTQYF
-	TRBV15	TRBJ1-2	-	TGTGCCACCAGCAGAGCCAGGTCCCCCCTACAGGGATCCATTAACTATGGCTACACCTTC	CATSRARSPLQGSINYGYTF
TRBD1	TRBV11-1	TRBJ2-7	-	TGTGCCAGCAGCTTAGGACAGGGTTTCGAGCAGTACTTC	CASSLGQGFEQYF
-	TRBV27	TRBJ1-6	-	TGTGCCAGCAGTTCAAAGGGTGGCAACTCACCCCTCCACTTT	CASSSKGGNSPLHF
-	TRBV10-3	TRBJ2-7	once	TGTGCCATCAGTGAGTCCGGGACCGCCTACGAGCAGTACTTC	CAISESGTAYEQYF
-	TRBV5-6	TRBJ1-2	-	TGTGCCAGCAGCTTGGGACAGGTTAACTATGGCTACACCTTC	CASSLGQVNYGYTF
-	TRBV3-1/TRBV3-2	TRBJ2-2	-	TGTGCCAGCAGCCAAGTCCCCGGAGGGGAGCTGTTTTTT	CASSQVPGGELFF
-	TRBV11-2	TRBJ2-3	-	TGTGCCAGCAGCTTTCATGGGATCCGCCAAAGCACAGATACGCAGTATTTT	CASSFHGIRQSTDTQYF